This T cell receptor (beta chain) emerged from a study of TIL therapy for anti-PD-1-resistant metastatic lung cancer. Whole-study context: Median tumor mutation burden was 1.5 mutations per megabase. Study results and caveats: TIL cultures after expansion showed higher clonality and lower diversity than baseline tumor (median around 5.9% vs 31%). This highly selected cohort may not generalize to typical lung cancer patients.

On this clone itself: Its specificity is unknown.

Between the trimmed V and J ends, which lost 3 bases and 4 bases, there was a span of 13 bases. In germline, CDR1 is SGDLS, CDR2 YYNGEE. This CDR3 has 14 amino acids. Time point: pre-treatment sample, taken before nivolumab and TIL therapy. Most excised metastases sampled were pleural nodules or supraclavicular lymph nodes. The immunoSEQ assay was v3. Libraries were sequenced to 2 million to 2.5 million read pairs (survey) or 5-6 million (deep). Profiling relied on immunoSEQ multiplex PCR, and the TCRdb table lists in-frame clones only, not all of them. The sample yields approximately 97,000 clones, approximately 65% seen once.

This TCR was recovered from a person aged 25 to 85 with non-small cell lung cancer. This chain connects TRBV9 to TRBJ1-2; D gene unclear. This specimen consisted of tumor tissue, obtained at baseline. The CDR3 here is CASSDGPWGYGYTF. In nucleotides, the CDR3 is TGTGCCAGCAGCGACGGCCCTTGGGGCTATGGCTACACCTTC.